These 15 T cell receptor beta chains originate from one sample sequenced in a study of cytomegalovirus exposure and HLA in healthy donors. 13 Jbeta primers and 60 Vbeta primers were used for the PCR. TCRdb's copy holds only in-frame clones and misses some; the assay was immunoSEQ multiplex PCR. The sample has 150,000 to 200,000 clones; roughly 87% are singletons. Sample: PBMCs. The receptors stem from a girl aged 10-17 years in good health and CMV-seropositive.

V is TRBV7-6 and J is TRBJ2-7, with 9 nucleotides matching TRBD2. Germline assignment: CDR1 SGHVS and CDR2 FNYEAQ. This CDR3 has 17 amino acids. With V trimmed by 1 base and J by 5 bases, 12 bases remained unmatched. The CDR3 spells CASSLENGAGGPHEQYF. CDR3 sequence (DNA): TGTGCCAGCAGCTTAGAGAATGGGGCGGGAGGGCCGCACGAGCAGTACTTC.

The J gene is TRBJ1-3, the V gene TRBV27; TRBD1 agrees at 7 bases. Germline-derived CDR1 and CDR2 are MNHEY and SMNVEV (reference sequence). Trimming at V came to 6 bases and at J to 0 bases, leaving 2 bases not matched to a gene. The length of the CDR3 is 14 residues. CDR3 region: CASRRTGSGNTIYF. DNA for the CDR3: TGTGCCAGCAGACGGACAGGCTCTGGAAACACCATATATTTT.

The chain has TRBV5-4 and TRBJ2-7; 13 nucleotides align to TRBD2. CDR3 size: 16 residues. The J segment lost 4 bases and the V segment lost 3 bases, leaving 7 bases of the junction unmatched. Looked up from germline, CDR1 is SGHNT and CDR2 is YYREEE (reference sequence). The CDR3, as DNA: TGTGCCAGCAGCTCCCACGCACTAGCGGGGGGGTACGAGCAGTACTTC. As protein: CASSSHALAGGYEQYF.

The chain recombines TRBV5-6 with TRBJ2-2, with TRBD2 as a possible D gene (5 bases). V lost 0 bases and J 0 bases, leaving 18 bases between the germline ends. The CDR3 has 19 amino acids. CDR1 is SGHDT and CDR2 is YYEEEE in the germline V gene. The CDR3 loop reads CASSLVPSRSGANTGELFF. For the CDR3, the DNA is TGTGCCAGCAGCTTGGTCCCGTCCCGGAGCGGAGCGAACACCGGGGAGCTGTTTTTT.

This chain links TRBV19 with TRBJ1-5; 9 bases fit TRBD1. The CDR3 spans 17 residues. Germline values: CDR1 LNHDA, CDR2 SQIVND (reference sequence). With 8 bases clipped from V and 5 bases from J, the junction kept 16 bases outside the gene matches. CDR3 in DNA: TGTGCCAGTTCTCCGGGACAGGGTTTTTTAGGCGATCAGCCCCAGCATTTT. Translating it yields CASSPGQGFLGDQPQHF.

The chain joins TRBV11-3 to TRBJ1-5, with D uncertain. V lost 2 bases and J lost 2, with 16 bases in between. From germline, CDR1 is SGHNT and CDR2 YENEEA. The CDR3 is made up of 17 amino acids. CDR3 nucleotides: TGTGCCAGCAGCTTACGGGGTAGAGAATATGGCAATCAGCCCCAGCATTTT. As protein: CASSLRGREYGNQPQHF.

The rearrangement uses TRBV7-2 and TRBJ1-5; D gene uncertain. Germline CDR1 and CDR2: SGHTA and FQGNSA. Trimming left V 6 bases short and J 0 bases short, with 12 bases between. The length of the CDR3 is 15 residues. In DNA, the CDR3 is TGTGCCAGCAGTTCCCTGGGCAATAGCAATCAGCCCCAGCATTTT. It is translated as CASSSLGNSNQPQHF.

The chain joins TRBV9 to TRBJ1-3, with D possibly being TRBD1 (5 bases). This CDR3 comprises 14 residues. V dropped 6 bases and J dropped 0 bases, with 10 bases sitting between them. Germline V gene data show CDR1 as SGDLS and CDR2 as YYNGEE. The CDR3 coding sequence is TGTGCCAGCACCTCGGGGGGCTCTGGAAACACCATATATTTT. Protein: CASTSGGSGNTIYF.

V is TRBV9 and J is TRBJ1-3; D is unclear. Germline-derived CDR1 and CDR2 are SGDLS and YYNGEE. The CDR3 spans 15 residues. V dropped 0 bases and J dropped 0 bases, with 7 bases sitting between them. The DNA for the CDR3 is TGTGCCAGCAGCGTAGATGTCTACTCTGGAAACACCATATATTTT. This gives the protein CASSVDVYSGNTIYF.

CDR3 coding DNA: TGTGCCAGCAGTTTACTAGTTTGGCGCGTCTACGAGCAGTACTTC. This codes for CASSLLVWRVYEQYF. V usage is TRBV28 and J usage is TRBJ2-7; D uncertain. Trimming pared 2 bases from V and 3 bases from J, leaving 14 bases between. Germline V gene lookup returns CDR1 MDHEN and CDR2 SYDVKM. CDR3 length: 15 amino acids.

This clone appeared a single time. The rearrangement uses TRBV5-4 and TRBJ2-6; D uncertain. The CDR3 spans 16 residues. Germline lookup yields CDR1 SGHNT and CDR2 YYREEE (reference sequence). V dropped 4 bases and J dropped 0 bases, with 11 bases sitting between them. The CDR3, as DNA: TGTGCCAGCAGCCCCTCGGAGTACTCTGGGGCCAACGTCCTGACTTTC. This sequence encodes CASSPSEYSGANVLTF.

CDR3 sequence (DNA): TGTGCCAGCACCCGGACAGGGACTAATGAAAAACTGTTTTTT. Translated, it gives CASTRTGTNEKLFF. The chain employs TRBV2 and TRBJ1-4; TRBD1 aligns across 8 bases. There are 14 residues in the CDR3. With V trimmed by 7 bases and J by 2 bases, 3 bases remained unmatched. Germline V gene data show CDR1 as SNHLY and CDR2 as FYNNEI.

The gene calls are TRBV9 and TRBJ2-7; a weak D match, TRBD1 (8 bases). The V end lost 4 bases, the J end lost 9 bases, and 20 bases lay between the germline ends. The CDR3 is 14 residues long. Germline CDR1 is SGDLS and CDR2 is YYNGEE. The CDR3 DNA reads TGTGCCAGCAGCCCCCGGACAGGGAGGGCCGGGCAGTACTTC. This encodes CASSPRTGRAGQYF.

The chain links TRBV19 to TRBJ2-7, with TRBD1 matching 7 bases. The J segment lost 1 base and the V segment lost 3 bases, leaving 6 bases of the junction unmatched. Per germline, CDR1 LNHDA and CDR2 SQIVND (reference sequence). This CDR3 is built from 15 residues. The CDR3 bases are TGTGCCAGTAGTATCTTGACAGGGCCGTCCTACGAGCAGTACTTC. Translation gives CASSILTGPSYEQYF.

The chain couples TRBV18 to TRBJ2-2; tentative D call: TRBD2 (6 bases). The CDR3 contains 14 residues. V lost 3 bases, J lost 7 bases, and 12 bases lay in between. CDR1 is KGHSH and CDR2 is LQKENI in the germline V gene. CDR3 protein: CASSPLRRDGELFF. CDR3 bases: TGTGCCAGCTCACCCCTGAGGCGGGACGGGGAGCTGTTTTTT.